The rows below give T cell receptor beta chains drawn from one sample of a study of blood T cell repertoires in COVID-19. Repertoires were generated with immunoSEQ multiplex PCR, while TCRdb's copy carries only in-frame clones and drops some. This sample has roughly 100,000 clones; over 75% occur once, and the top ten carry about 5%. Sequenced material: peripheral blood. These receptors all stem from a man between 45 and 60 years old with acute or convalescent COVID-19. Each CDR3 is given with its conserved first and last residue. The D gene is left open where the match is weak. The size of a clone is reported for some rows only, either as once, few or many, or as a class for expanded clones.

j_call d_call v_call clone_size cdr3_nt cdr3_aa
TRBJ1-2 . TRBV25-1 . TGTGCCAGCGGGGGGGTCGGCTATGGCTACACCTTC CASGGVGYGYTF
TRBJ2-1 TRBD2 TRBV6-6 . TGTGCGAGCTCGAGCGGGAATGGGGTTAATGAGCAGTTCTTC CASSSGNGVNEQFF
TRBJ2-7 TRBD2 TRBV14 . TGTGCCAGCAGCCGTCTTCCGGGAGGGTCTGGCGAGCAGTACTTC CASSRLPGGSGEQYF
TRBJ2-7 TRBD2 TRBV6-5 . TGTGCCAGCAACCTACTAGCGGGAACAGAAGAGCAGTACTTC CASNLLAGTEEQYF
TRBJ2-1 TRBD2 TRBV19 . TGTGCCAGTAGTTCTCCGCCCGGGACTAGCGGGTTACTAGAGCAGTTCTTC CASSSPPGTSGLLEQFF
TRBJ2-1 . TRBV7-9 . TGTGCCAGCAGCCCTCGGGCGGGTCAAAATGAGCAGTTCTTC CASSPRAGQNEQFF
TRBJ2-1 . TRBV2 . TGTGCCAGTAGGGGGGGAGATGCCTACAATGAGCAGTTCTTC CASRGGDAYNEQFF
TRBJ2-3 . TRBV10-3 few TGTGCCAAGGCAGACAGCCCAGAAGGGGGTACGCAGTATTTT CAKADSPEGGTQYF
TRBJ2-3 TRBD2 TRBV7-9 . TGTGCCAGCAGCTTGGGAGGGGCGGGAGGCCGGACAGATACGCAGTATTTT CASSLGGAGGRTDTQYF
TRBJ2-7 TRBD2 TRBV7-2 once TGTGCCAGCAGTTGGCTAGCGGGATCCCTCTACGAGCAGTACTTC CASSWLAGSLYEQYF
TRBJ1-4 . TRBV4-3 . TGCGCCAGCAGCCAAGATATTTCGGGGGATCGGGAAAAACTGTTTTTT CASSQDISGDREKLFF
TRBJ2-7 . TRBV7-7 few TGTGCCAGCAGCTCCCAGACAGGCGGCGAGCAGTACTTC CASSSQTGGEQYF
TRBJ2-4 TRBD2 TRBV15 . TGTGCCACCAGCGGGGGGGGTGTGGCCAAAAACATTCAGTACTTC CATSGGGVAKNIQYF
TRBJ1-5 . TRBV19 once TGTGCCACACATGGACTGAGGGTACCGCGGGGCAATCAGCCCCAGCATTTT CATHGLRVPRGNQPQHF
TRBJ2-2 TRBD2 TRBV3-1/TRBV3-2 few TGTGCCAGCAGACTAGCGGGGACGAACACCGGGGAGCTGTTTTTT CASRLAGTNTGELFF
TRBJ2-2 TRBD1 TRBV19 . TGTGCCAGTACCCAACCCAAGGGGGCTGGGATCGGGGAGCTGTTTTTT CASTQPKGAGIGELFF
TRBJ2-1 TRBD2 TRBV7-9 . TGTGCCAACGATCGACTAGCGGGAGAAGCTGAACAGTTCTTC CANDRLAGEAEQFF
TRBJ2-3 . TRBV6-2/TRBV6-3 . TGTGCCAGCAGTTACACTCTAAGAGCGCAGTATTTT CASSYTLRAQYF
TRBJ1-2 TRBD1 TRBV27 . TGTGCCAGCAGACAGACAGGGCCCTATGGCTACACCTTC CASRQTGPYGYTF
TRBJ2-5 . TRBV2 . TGTGCCAGCACCCAGGGCCAAGAGACCCAGTACTTC CASTQGQETQYF
TRBJ1-1 . TRBV19 . TGTGCCAGTAGTACTGTGAACACTGAAGCTTTCTTT CASSTVNTEAFF
TRBJ2-1 . TRBV11-3 . TGTGCCAGCAGCTTAGATTCTAGCAACAATGAGCAGTTCTTC CASSLDSSNNEQFF
TRBJ1-2 . TRBV30 once TGTGCCTGGAGTAAAACAGGGAAAGACTATGGCTACACCTTC CAWSKTGKDYGYTF
TRBJ2-1 . TRBV11-3 . TGTGCCAGCAGCCTCTCCGGGAGACTGGGCGAGCAGTTCTTC CASSLSGRLGEQFF
TRBJ2-5 TRBD2 TRBV5-1 . TGCGCCAGCAGCTTGGGGATAGCGGGGCGGGAGACCCAGTACTTC CASSLGIAGRETQYF
TRBJ2-1 TRBD1 TRBV7-9 once TGTGCCAGCAGCTTTGGGCAGGGGGATGGGGATGAGCAGTTCTTC CASSFGQGDGDEQFF
TRBJ2-2 TRBD1 TRBV11-3 . TGTGCCAGCAGCTCGGGACAGACCGGGGAGCTGTTTTTT CASSSGQTGELFF
TRBJ2-7 . TRBV7-2 once TGTGCCAGCAGCTCGCTTATAGGGGGGGCCGGCTACGAGCAGTACTTC CASSSLIGGAGYEQYF
TRBJ2-5 TRBD1 TRBV25-1 . TGTGCCAGCAGTTCAGATTCCGGGACAGGGGGAGAGACCCAGTACTTC CASSSDSGTGGETQYF
TRBJ1-4 TRBD1 TRBV15 . TGTGCCACCAGCAGAACCGACAGGGCGAGCCTGTTTTTT CATSRTDRASLFF
TRBJ1-2 TRBD1 TRBV5-1 few TGCGCCAGCAGCGTCACAGGGGGCGATGGCTACACCTTC CASSVTGGDGYTF
TRBJ2-6 TRBD1 TRBV3-1/TRBV3-2 . TGTGCCAGCAGGGGACAGGACCCTTCCTCTGGGGCCAACGTCCTGACTTTC CASRGQDPSSGANVLTF
TRBJ1-6 TRBD1 TRBV4-2 . TGTGCCAGCAGCCAAGCGGACAGGGGGGTCTCACCCCTCCACTTT CASSQADRGVSPLHF
TRBJ2-6 . TRBV14 . TGTGCCAGCAGGAAAGGTTCGCTGACAGAGTTCTCTGGGGCCAACGTCCTGACTTTC CASRKGSLTEFSGANVLTF
TRBJ2-7 TRBD1 TRBV30 once TGTGCCTGGGGCCGGGACAGCCTCTCCTACGAGCAGTACTTC CAWGRDSLSYEQYF
TRBJ2-7 . TRBV2 once TGTGCCAGCAGTGAAGGCCGGGTGGAGTACTTC CASSEGRVEYF
TRBJ2-2 . TRBV12-3/TRBV12-4 . TGTGCCAGCAGTTCGGTGAACACCGGGGAGCTGTTTTTT CASSSVNTGELFF
TRBJ2-3 . TRBV2 . TGTGCCAGCACATCTCAGGGGCTGTCGGCAGATACGCAGTATTTT CASTSQGLSADTQYF
TRBJ2-7 TRBD1 TRBV6-2/TRBV6-3 . TGTGCCAGCAGCCTAGGACAGGGTCGAACCTACGAGCAGTACTTC CASSLGQGRTYEQYF
TRBJ1-3 . TRBV10-3 . TGTGCCATCAGGACAGGCGGAAACACCATATATTTT CAIRTGGNTIYF
TRBJ2-1 . TRBV1 . TGCACCAGCAGCCAAGATGCCCTAGCGGCCATGGACGGAGTTTCCTACAATGAGCAGTTCTTC CTSSQDALAAMDGVSYNEQFF
TRBJ1-4 . TRBV5-1 . TGCGCCAGCAGCAATAAGCAGGGGAATAATGAAAAACTGTTTTTT CASSNKQGNNEKLFF
TRBJ2-5 TRBD2 TRBV19 . TGTGCCAGTAGTCTCAGACTAGCGGGAGGGAGGCAAGAGACCCAGTACTTC CASSLRLAGGRQETQYF
TRBJ1-1 . TRBV12-3/TRBV12-4 . TGTGCCAGCAGCTGGGGGGGAGAAGCTTTCTTT CASSWGGEAFF
TRBJ1-1 . TRBV11-3 once TGTGCCAGCAGCTTATCCAGTCTGAGGGACACTGAAGCTTTCTTT CASSLSSLRDTEAFF
TRBJ1-3 . TRBV18 . TGTGCCAGCTCACCGACAGGACTGAGCTCTGGAAACACCATATATTTT CASSPTGLSSGNTIYF
TRBJ1-1 . TRBV6-5 . TGTGCCAGCGGGGGGGGAGGGGCGCAAGCTTTCTTT CASGGGGAQAFF
TRBJ1-1 TRBD1 TRBV29-1 . TGCAGCGTTGAAGGACAGGGAAGGCGGGCAGCTTTCTTT CSVEGQGRRAAFF
TRBJ1-2 TRBD1 TRBV3-1/TRBV3-2 . TGTGCCAGCAGCCATCGACAGGGGGGCGGCTACACCTTC CASSHRQGGGYTF
TRBJ1-5 TRBD1 TRBV19 . TGTGCCAGTAGTCCCTGGGACAGGGGGACGAAGCCCCAGCATTTT CASSPWDRGTKPQHF